The text below deals with one T cell receptor (beta chain). Its antigen remains unidentified. These data originate in a study of T cell responses to AZD1222 COVID-19 vaccine. The V gene's germline CDR1 is SGHDT and CDR2 YYEEEE. The CDR3 covers 16 residues. V shed 7 bases and J shed 4 bases, with 20 bases lying between them. Assay used: immunoSEQ multiplex PCR; TCRdb lists only in-frame clones, some missing. The sample shows roughly 100,000 clones, 89% of them seen only once. Study-wide results and caveats: Variant regions that are unmutated are reportedly the target of nearly half of spike-specific TCRs. In a largely white British group with more females than males, clonal diversity was possibly underestimated. Spike-specific TCR breadth and depth grew following two AZD1222 doses. Sampling that yielded the repertoires occurred only after the peak T cell response.

This receptor was identified in an adult who received the AZD1222 COVID-19 vaccine. The rearrangement uses TRBV5-6 and TRBJ2-2, with a possible D match to TRBD2 (6 bases). Here the sequenced sample was peripheral blood, taken 28 days after the second AZD1222 dose. CDR3 sequence: CASVAWVGAGTGELFF. The CDR3 DNA is TGTGCCAGCGTAGCTTGGGTGGGAGCGGGCACCGGGGAGCTGTTTTTT.